Included here is one TCR beta chain sequence, with context. The data were taken from a study of blood T cell repertoires in COVID-19. Overall study: Sources were T cells, B-cell-depleted T cells, or PBMCs; the material itself was cDNA or gDNA.

The CDR3 extends over 16 amino acids. The germline V and J ends were trimmed by 4 bases and 5 bases, with 17 bases remaining between them. Germline V gene lookup returns CDR1 LGHNA and CDR2 YSLEER. Source study methods: Quantification of nucleated cells was approximated via reference gene primer amplification. The protocol was immunoSEQ multiplex PCR, while the TCRdb copy is restricted to in-frame clones and leaves out a portion. V, J and clone size were drawn from that table, and D and trimming were deduced from the DNA. This sample has about 260,000 clones, with around 87% found just once. V gene TRBV4-3 combines with J gene TRBJ2-2; maybe TRBD1 (5 bases). This clonotype was obtained from a woman between 40 and 50 years old who had recovered from COVID-19. Sequencing used peripheral blood. Written as DNA, the CDR3 is TGCGCCAGCAGCCCCGGATCAGGCAGGGAAACCGGGGAGCTGTTTTTT. Its translation is CASSPGSGRETGELFF.